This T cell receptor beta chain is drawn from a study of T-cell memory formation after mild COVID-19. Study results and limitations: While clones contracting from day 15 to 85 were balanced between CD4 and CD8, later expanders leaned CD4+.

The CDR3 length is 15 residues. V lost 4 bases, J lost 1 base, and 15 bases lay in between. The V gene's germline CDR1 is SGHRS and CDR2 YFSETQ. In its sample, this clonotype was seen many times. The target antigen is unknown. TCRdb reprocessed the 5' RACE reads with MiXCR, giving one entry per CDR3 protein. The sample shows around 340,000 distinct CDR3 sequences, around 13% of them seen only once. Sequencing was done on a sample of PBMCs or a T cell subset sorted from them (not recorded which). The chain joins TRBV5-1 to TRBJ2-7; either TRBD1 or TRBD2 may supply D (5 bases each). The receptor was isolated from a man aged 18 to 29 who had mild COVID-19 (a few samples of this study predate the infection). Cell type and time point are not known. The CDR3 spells CASSLGGTSSYEQYF. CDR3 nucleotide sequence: TGCGCCAGCAGCCTGGGTGGGACCTCGTCCTACGAGCAGTACTTC.